This TCR beta chain is from a study of blood T cell repertoires in COVID-19. Overall study context: Samples representing acute and convalescent COVID-19 were sourced from the United States, Italy and Spain. Sample material is recorded as cDNA or gDNA derived from T cells, B-cell-depleted T cells, or PBMCs.

The CDR3 length is 14 residues. J was trimmed by 7 bases and V by 3 bases; bases with no gene match: 7. Per the germline V gene, CDR1 is SGDLS and CDR2 is YYNGEE. This clone was seen more than once but under ten times. Original handling: Amplified reference gene primers provided the basis for estimating nucleated cell counts. Assay used: immunoSEQ multiplex PCR; TCRdb lists only in-frame clones, some missing. V and J calls and clone size are as listed in that table; D and trimming were resolved from the DNA. The repertoire holds 170,000 or so clones, with around 83% as singletons. Source material: peripheral blood. The chain combines TRBV9 with TRBJ1-1; 9 nucleotides match TRBD1. The TCR was taken from a human donor in a cohort sampled during active COVID-19. The CDR3 loop is CASSAGQGNGEAFF. CDR3 coding DNA: TGTGCCAGCAGCGCGGGACAGGGTAACGGTGAAGCTTTCTTT.